This TCR beta chain comes out of a study of shared clonotypes between healthy human individuals. Study-wide results and caveats: Naive subsets tended to show greater estimated richness than memory subsets.

Comment on this clone: Its specificity is not known.

The CDR3 is 13 residues long. CDR1 SGHDT and CDR2 YYEEEE come from the germline V gene. Trimming removed 4 bases from V and 10 bases from J; junction bases left unmatched: 8. Naive CD8 cells lacked CD45RO, underwent positive selection for CCR7 and left out terminally differentiated effector memory CD45RA+ cells. Genomic DNA of every subset was divided equally among multiple immunoSEQ plates. Using immunoSEQ multiplex PCR, the repertoire was profiled, and TCRdb retains in-frame clones only, with some absent. Found here are about 2.2 million clones, 93% of them singletons; the top ten hold 1.5% to 2%. Specimen: naive CD8+ T cells from PBMCs. The TCR was taken from a man younger than 35 in good health. Some clones in this sample may be carry-over from other donors' samples. V is TRBV5-6 and J is TRBJ2-1; 7 bases map to TRBD1. CDR3 protein: CASSAGQVGEQFF. CDR3 coding DNA: TGTGCCAGCAGCGCCGGACAGGTCGGAGAGCAGTTCTTC.